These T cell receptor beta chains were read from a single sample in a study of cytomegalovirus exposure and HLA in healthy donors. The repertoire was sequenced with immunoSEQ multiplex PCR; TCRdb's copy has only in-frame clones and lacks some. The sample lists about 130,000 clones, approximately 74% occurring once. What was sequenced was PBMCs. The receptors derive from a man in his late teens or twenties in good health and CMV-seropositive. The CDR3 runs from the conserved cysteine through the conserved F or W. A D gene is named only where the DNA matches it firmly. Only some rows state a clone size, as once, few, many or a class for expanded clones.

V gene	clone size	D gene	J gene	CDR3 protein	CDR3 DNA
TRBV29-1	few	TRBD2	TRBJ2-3	CSVELAASTDTQYF	TGCAGCGTCGAACTAGCGGCTAGCACAGATACGCAGTATTTT
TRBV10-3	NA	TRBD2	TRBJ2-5	CAISESTSGRKETQYF	TGTGCCATCAGTGAGTCTACTAGCGGGAGAAAAGAGACCCAGTACTTC
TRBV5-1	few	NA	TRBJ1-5	CASSLAGVGNQPQHF	TGCGCCAGCAGCTTGGCAGGGGTGGGCAATCAGCCCCAGCATTTT
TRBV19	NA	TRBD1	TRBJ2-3	CAIRDSDTDTQYF	TGTGCCATAAGGGACAGCGATACCGATACGCAGTATTTT
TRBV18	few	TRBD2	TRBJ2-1	CASSPMIAGYNEQFF	TGTGCCAGCTCACCAATGATAGCGGGATACAATGAGCAGTTCTTC
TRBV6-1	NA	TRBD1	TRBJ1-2	CASSEGRTGGYGYTF	TGTGCCAGCAGTGAAGGCAGGACAGGGGGCTATGGCTACACCTTC
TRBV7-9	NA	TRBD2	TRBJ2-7	CASSSLAGPIRYEQYF	TGTGCCAGCAGCTCACTAGCGGGGCCAATACGGTACGAGCAGTACTTC
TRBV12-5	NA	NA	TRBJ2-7	CASRLRGNYEQYF	TGTGCTAGTCGCCTGCGAGGTAACTACGAGCAGTACTTC
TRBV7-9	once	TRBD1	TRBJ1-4	CASSTLTGSLGNEKLFF	TGTGCCAGTTCGACACTGACAGGGTCATTAGGGAATGAAAAACTGTTTTTT
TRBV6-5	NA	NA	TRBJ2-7	CASSYSSPGSYEQYF	TGTGCCAGCAGTTACTCGAGTCCAGGCAGCTACGAGCAGTACTTC
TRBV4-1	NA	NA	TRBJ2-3	CASSQVASVTTDTQYF	TGCGCCAGCAGCCAAGTGGCTAGCGTGACCACAGATACGCAGTATTTT
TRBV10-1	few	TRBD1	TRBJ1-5	CASSEGRGHDQPQHF	TGCGCCAGCAGTGAGGGCAGGGGGCATGATCAGCCCCAGCATTTT
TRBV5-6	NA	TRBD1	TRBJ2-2	CASSPRRGPYTGELFF	TGTGCCAGCAGCCCGCGAAGGGGGCCCTACACCGGGGAGCTGTTTTTT
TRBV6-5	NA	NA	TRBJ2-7	CASSRAGRGIYEQYF	TGTGCCAGCAGTCGCGCGGGACGCGGAATCTACGAGCAGTACTTC
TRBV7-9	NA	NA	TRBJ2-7	CASSLVGLAKEQYF	TGTGCCAGCAGCTTAGTAGGGCTAGCGAAGGAGCAGTACTTC
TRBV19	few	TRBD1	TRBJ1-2	CASSVGQGYGYTF	TGTGCCAGTAGTGTGGGACAGGGCTATGGCTACACCTTC
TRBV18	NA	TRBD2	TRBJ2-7	CASSPGEGYEQYF	TGTGCCAGCTCACCCGGGGAGGGGTACGAGCAGTACTTC
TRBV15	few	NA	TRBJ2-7	CATSRDSGMLSYEQYF	TGTGCCACCAGCAGAGATAGCGGTATGTTGAGCTACGAGCAGTACTTC
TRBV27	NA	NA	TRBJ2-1	CASSPWAPGEQFF	TGTGCCAGCAGTCCATGGGCCCCCGGCGAGCAGTTCTTC
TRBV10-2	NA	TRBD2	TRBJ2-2	CASRGLAGNTGELFF	TGCGCCAGCAGAGGACTAGCGGGGAACACCGGGGAGCTGTTTTTT
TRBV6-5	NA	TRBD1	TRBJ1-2	CASSSDRVYGYTF	TGTGCCAGCAGTTCCGACAGGGTCTATGGCTACACCTTC
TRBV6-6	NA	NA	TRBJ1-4	CASSYTGSEKLFF	TGTGCCAGCAGTTATACAGGGAGTGAAAAACTGTTTTTT